Sequencing of this T cell receptor beta chain was carried out in a study of cytomegalovirus exposure and HLA in healthy donors. Study observations and caveats: With high specificity and sensitivity, the classifier reportedly diagnosed cytomegalovirus status. In vitro data verified a few CMV-associated chains as specific for CMV antigens. The TCR clusters that emerged in the first cohort tended, a later analysis found, to co-occur in the approximately 110 validation repertoires.

Germline CDR1 and CDR2: SGHVS and FNYEAQ. V was trimmed by 1 base and J by 6 bases, leaving 13 bases between them. The CDR3 consists of 14 residues. Concerning this clone: No antigen is known for it.

TCRdb keeps only in-frame clones here, not all; method: immunoSEQ multiplex PCR. The sample comprises 80,000 to 95,000 clones, approximately 93% of which are singletons, and 0.95% to 1.3% rests with the top ten. This TCR was recovered from a woman aged 25 to 45 in good health and CMV-seropositive. The rearrangement uses TRBV7-6 and TRBJ2-7; D ambiguous. What was sequenced was PBMCs. The chain's CDR3 is CASSLEVLAGEQYF. The DNA for the CDR3 is TGTGCCAGCAGCTTAGAGGTGTTAGCCGGCGAGCAGTACTTC.